One T cell receptor beta chain is described in this entry. Its antigen is not known. This sample is drawn from a study of T cells in Graves' hyperthyroidism and ophthalmopathy. The study's findings and limits: A 13 V-J model separated ophthalmopathy from stable hyperthyroidism.

In the ophthalmopathy cohort, Clinical Activity Score was at least 3, NOSPECS grade at least 4, and duration under 3 months. Clinicians diagnosed patients from clinical symptoms, serum thyroxine and TRAb, thyroid ultrasound and orbital computed tomography. Amplified TCR beta CDR3 regions derived from RNA transcripts. When the TCR CDR3 underwent first-round RT-PCR, the HTBI primer set was used. A single record per CDR3 protein comes from TCRdb applying MiXCR to the multiplex PCR reads. Here the sample spans fewer than 700,000 distinct CDR3 sequences, 17% being singletons. Input material: blood. The origin of this receptor is a woman aged 18-29 years with Graves' ophthalmopathy.

The CDR3 coding sequence is TGTGCCAGCAGCTTATGGACAGGGGGCGGGGGGGTCAATGAGCAGTTCTTC. The encoded protein is CASSLWTGGGGVNEQFF. The chain employs TRBV7-2 and TRBJ2-1, with 11 bases aligning to TRBD1. CDR1 SGHTA and CDR2 FQGNSA come from the germline V gene. The CDR3 totals 17 residues. V gave up 2 bases and J gave up 6 bases; unmatched junction bases: 9.